The present T cell receptor (beta chain) was sequenced within a study of T-cell reconstitution after alpha-beta-depleted transplantation in children. Unique molecular identifiers featured in how the TCRbeta library was prepared. MiXCR, run by TCRdb on the PCR reads, gives a single entry per CDR3 protein. Of 440,000 or so distinct CDR3 sequences in the sample, over 40% were seen once. The sample in question was PBMCs, obtained before TCRalphabeta/CD19-depleted stem cell transplant. The source of this sequence is a girl aged 2 to 9 with aplastic anemia, due to receive a stem cell transplant.

CDR3 nucleotide sequence: TGCGCCAGCAGCTTACGGTCGGCTAGTCTCACAGATACGCAGTATTTT. This encodes CASSLRSASLTDTQYF. V gene TRBV5-1 combines with J gene TRBJ2-3, with D hard to call. CDR3 length: 16 residues. Germline lookup yields CDR1 SGHRS and CDR2 YFSETQ. Trimming pared 2 bases from V and 2 bases from J, leaving 15 bases between.